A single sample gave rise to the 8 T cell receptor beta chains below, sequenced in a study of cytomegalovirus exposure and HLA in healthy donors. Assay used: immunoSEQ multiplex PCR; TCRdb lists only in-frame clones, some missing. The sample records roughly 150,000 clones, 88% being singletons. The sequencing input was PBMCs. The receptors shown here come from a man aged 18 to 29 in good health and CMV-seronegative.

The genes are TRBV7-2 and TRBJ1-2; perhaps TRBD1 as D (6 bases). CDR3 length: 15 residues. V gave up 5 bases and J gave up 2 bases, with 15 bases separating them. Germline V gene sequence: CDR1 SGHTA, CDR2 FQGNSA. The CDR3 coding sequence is TGTGCCAGCAGCCCCTCGGGGGGGCAGAACTATGGCTACACCTTC. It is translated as CASSPSGGQNYGYTF.

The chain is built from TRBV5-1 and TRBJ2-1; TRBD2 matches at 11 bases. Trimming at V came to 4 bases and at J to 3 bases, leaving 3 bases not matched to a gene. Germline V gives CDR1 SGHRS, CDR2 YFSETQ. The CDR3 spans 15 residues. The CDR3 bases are TGCGCCAGCAGCAATAGCGGGGGGGACTACAATGAGCAGTTCTTC. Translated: CASSNSGGDYNEQFF.

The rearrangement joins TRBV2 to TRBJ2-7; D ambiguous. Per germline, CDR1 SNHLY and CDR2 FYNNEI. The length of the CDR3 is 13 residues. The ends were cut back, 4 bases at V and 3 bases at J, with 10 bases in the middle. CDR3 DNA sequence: TGTGCCAGCAGTGTAGGAGAGGTCTACGAGCAGTACTTC. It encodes CASSVGEVYEQYF.

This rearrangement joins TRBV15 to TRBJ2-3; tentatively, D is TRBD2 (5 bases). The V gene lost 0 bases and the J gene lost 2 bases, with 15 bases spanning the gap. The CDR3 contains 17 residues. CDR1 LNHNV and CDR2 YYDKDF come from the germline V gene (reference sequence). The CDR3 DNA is TGTGCCACCAGCAGAGACCCTCGGGATCGCTACACAGATACGCAGTATTTT. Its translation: CATSRDPRDRYTDTQYF.

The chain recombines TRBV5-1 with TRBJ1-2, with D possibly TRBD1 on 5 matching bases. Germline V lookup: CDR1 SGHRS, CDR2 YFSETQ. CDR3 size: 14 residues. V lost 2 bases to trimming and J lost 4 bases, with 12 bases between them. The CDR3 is CASSFVDRIYGYTF. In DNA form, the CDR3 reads TGCGCCAGCAGCTTCGTCGACAGAATCTATGGCTACACCTTC.

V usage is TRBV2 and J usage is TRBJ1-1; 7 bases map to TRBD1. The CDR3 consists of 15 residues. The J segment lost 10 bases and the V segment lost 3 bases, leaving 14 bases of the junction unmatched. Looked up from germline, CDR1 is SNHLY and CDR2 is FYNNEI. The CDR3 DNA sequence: TGTGCCAGCAGTGACCTGGCAGGGGGAGCTTTAGGAGCTTTCTTT. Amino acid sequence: CASSDLAGGALGAFF.

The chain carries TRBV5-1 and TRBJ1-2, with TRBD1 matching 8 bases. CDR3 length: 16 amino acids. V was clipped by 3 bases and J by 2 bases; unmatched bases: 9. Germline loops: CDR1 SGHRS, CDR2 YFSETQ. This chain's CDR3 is CASSSGTGPENYGYTF. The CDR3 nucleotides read TGCGCCAGCAGCTCGGGGACAGGTCCTGAAAACTATGGCTACACCTTC.

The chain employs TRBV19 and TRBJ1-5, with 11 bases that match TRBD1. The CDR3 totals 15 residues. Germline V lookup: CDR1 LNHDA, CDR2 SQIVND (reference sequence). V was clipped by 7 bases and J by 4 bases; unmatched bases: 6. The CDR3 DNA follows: TGTGCCAGTATAGAAAGGGACAGGGGGAATCAGCCCCAGCATTTT. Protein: CASIERDRGNQPQHF.